The TCR beta chain under discussion was sequenced for a study of human T cells and chemical hapten exposure. MiXCR was run by TCRdb on the RACE reads, yielding one entry per CDR3 protein. The sample holds some 120,000 distinct CDR3 sequences, around 10% seen once. This clonotype was observed many times. Time point of the sample: patch test 1, 2 weeks after DPC sensitization. Treatment given: therapeutic diphenylcyclopropenone sensitization with weekly scalp DPC. This CDR3 has 16 amino acids. CDR1 is MDHEN, CDR2 SYDVKM, per germline. V was pared by 6 bases and J by 0 bases, with 15 bases between. The V and J genes are TRBV28 and TRBJ2-4; no definite D call. The sample was whole blood, taken in connection with sensitization to the hapten diphenylcyclopropenone (DPC). This sequence was found in a woman aged 50 to 65 with alopecia areata. Some clones in this sample may be carry-over from other donors' samples. The CDR3 DNA sequence: TGTGCCAGCAGGGAACCAAGAGGTTTAGCCAAAAACATTCAGTACTTC. This gives the protein CASREPRGLAKNIQYF.